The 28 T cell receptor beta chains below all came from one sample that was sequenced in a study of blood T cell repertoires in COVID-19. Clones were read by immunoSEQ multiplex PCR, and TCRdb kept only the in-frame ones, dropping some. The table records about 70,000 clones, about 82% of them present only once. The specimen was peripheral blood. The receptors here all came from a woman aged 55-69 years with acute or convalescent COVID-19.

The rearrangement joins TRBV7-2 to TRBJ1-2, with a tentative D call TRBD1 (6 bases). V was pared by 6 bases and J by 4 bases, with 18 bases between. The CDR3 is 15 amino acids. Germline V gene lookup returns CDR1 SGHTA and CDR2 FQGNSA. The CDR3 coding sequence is TGTGCCAGCAGGCCGGGAACAGGGCCTCTCTATGGCTACACCTTC. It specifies CASRPGTGPLYGYTF. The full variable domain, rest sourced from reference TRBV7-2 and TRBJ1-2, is GAGVSQSPSNKVTEKGKDVELRCDPISGHTALYWYRQSLGQGLEFLIYFQGNSAPDKSGLPSDRFSAERTGGSVSTLTIQRTQQEDSAVYLCASRPGTGPLYGYTFGSGTRLTVV.

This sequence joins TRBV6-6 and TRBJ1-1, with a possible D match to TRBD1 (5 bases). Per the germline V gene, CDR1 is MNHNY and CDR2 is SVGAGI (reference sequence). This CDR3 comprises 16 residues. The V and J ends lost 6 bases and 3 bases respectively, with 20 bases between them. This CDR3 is CASSFRLGTTHTEAFF. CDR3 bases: TGTGCCAGCAGCTTCCGACTGGGGACTACCCACACTGAAGCTTTCTTT.

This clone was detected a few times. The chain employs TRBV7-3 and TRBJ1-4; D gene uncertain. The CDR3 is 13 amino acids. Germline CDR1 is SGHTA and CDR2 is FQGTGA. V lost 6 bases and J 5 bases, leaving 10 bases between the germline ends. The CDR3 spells CASSPGGNEKLFF. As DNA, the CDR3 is TGTGCCAGCAGTCCTGGAGGGAATGAAAAACTGTTTTTT.

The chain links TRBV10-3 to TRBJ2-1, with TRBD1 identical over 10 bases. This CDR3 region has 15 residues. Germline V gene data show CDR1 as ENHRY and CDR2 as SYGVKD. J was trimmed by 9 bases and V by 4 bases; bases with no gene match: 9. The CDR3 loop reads CAISVGGQGQSEQFF. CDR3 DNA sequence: TGTGCCATCAGTGTGGGGGGACAGGGGCAAAGTGAGCAGTTCTTC.

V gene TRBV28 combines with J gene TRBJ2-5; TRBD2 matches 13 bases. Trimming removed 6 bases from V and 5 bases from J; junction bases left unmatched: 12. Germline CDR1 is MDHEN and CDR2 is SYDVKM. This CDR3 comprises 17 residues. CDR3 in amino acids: CASRQLAGGPLAETQYF. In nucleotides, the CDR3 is TGTGCCAGCAGGCAACTAGCGGGGGGGCCCTTAGCGGAGACCCAGTACTTC.

The CDR3 DNA follows: TGTGCCAGCAGCTTCAAGGGGGGGAGAGAGACCCAGTACTTC. Encoded protein: CASSFKGGRETQYF. J is TRBJ2-5 and V is TRBV7-9; TRBD2 might be the D (7 bases). CDR3 size: 14 residues. Germline CDR1 SEHNR, CDR2 FQNEAQ (reference sequence). V lost 3 bases, J lost 4 bases, and 12 bases lay in between.

The CDR3 here is CASSVGGANTGELFF. CDR3 in DNA: TGTGCCAGCAGCGTAGGAGGCGCGAACACCGGGGAGCTGTTTTTT. The chain employs TRBV9 and TRBJ2-2; D is unresolved. The germline gives CDR1 SGDLS, CDR2 YYNGEE. This CDR3 is built from 15 residues. Trimming left V 0 bases short and J 0 bases short, with 6 bases between.

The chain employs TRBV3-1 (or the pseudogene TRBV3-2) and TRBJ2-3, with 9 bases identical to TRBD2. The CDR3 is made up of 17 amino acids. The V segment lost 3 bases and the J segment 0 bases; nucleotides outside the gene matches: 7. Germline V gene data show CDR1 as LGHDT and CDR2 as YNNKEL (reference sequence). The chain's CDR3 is CASSQPGTSTSTDTQYF. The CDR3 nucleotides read TGTGCCAGCAGCCAGCCCGGGACTAGCACTAGCACAGATACGCAGTATTTT.

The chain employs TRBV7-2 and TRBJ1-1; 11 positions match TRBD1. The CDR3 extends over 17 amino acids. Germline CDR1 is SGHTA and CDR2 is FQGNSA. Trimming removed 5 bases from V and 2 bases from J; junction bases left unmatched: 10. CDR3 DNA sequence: TGTGCCAGCAGCCAATCCGGGACAGGGGGTTCTAACACTGAAGCTTTCTTT. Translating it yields CASSQSGTGGSNTEAFF.

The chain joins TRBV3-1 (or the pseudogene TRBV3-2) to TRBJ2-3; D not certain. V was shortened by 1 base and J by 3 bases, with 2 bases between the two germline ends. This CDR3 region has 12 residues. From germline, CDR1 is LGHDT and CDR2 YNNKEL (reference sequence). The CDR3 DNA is TGTGCCAGCAGCCAAGTAACAGATACGCAGTATTTT. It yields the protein CASSQVTDTQYF.

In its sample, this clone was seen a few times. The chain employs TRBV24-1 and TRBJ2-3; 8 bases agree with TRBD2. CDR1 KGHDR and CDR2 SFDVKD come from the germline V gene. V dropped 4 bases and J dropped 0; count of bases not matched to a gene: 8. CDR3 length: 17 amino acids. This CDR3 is CATSDPMASGSTDTQYF. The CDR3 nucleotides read TGTGCCACCAGTGACCCTATGGCTAGCGGGAGCACAGATACGCAGTATTTT.

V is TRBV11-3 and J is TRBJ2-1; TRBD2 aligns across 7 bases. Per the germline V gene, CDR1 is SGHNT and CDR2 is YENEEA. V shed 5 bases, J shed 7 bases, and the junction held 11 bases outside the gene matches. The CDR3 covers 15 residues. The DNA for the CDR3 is TGTGCCAGCAGCCCGACGAGCGGGACCGAGAATGAGCAGTTCTTC. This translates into CASSPTSGTENEQFF.

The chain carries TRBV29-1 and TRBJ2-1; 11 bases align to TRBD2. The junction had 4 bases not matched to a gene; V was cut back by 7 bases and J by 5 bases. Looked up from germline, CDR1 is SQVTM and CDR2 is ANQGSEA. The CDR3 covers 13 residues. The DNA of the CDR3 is TGCAGCGCTGCACTAGCGGGAGACAATGAGCAGTTCTTC. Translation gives CSAALAGDNEQFF.

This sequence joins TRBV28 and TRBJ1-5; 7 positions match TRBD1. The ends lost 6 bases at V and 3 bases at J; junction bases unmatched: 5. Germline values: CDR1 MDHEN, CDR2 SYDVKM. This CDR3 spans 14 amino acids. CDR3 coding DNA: TGTGCCAGCAGCCAGGGGGGAGACAATCAGCCCCAGCATTTT. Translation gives CASSQGGDNQPQHF.

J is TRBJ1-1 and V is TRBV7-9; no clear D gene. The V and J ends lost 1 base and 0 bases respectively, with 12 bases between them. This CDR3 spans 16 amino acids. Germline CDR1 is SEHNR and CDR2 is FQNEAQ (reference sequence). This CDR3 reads CASSLVGKTLNTEAFF. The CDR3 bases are TGTGCCAGCAGCTTAGTCGGGAAGACCTTGAACACTGAAGCTTTCTTT.

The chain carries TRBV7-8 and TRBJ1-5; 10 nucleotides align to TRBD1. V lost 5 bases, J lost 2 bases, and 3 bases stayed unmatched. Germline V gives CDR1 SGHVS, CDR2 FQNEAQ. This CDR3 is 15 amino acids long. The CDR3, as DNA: TGTGCCAGCAGCCCGGGGACAGGGGGCAATCAGCCCCAGCATTTT. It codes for CASSPGTGGNQPQHF.

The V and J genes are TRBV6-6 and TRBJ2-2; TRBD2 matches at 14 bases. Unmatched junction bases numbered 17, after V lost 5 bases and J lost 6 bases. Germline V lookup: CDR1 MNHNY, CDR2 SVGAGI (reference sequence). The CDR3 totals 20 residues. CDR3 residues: CASSPGLAGGPTLAPGELFF. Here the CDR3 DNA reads TGTGCCAGCAGTCCCGGACTAGCGGGAGGCCCAACACTAGCGCCCGGGGAGCTGTTTTTT.

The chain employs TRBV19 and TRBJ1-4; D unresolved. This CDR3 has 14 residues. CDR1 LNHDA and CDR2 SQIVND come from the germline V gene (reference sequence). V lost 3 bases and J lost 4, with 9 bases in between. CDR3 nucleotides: TGTGCCAGTAGTATCACGGGGTTTAATGAAAAACTGTTTTTT. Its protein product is CASSITGFNEKLFF.

The CDR3 loop reads CASSPPGTGATNYGYTF. The CDR3 coding sequence is TGTGCCAGCTCACCACCAGGGACAGGAGCTACTAACTATGGCTACACCTTC. V usage is TRBV18 and J usage is TRBJ1-2, with 8 bases lining up with TRBD1. The CDR3 has 17 residues. V was pared by 0 bases and J by 0 bases, with 6 bases of the junction left unmatched. Germline values: CDR1 KGHSH, CDR2 LQKENI.

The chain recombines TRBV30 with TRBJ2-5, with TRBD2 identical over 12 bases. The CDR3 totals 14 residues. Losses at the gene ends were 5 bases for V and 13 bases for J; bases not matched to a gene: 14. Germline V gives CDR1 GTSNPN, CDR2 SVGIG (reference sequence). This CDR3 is CAWRGGTSGSKGYF. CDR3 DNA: TGTGCCTGGCGCGGCGGGACTAGCGGGTCCAAGGGGTACTTC.

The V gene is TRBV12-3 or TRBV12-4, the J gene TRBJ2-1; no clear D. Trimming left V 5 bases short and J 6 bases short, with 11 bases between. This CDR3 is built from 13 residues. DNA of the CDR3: TGTGCCAGCAGTCAGCCAGGATTCAATGAGCAGTTCTTC. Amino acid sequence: CASSQPGFNEQFF.

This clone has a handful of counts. The CDR3 spells CASSPRGTGSYNEQFF. CDR3 DNA sequence: TGTGCCAGCAGCCCACGAGGGACAGGGTCCTACAATGAGCAGTTCTTC. The chain uses TRBV2 and TRBJ2-1; 9 bases line up with TRBD1. The CDR3 is 16 amino acids. CDR1 and CDR2 from the germline V gene are SNHLY and FYNNEI. The V gene end was trimmed by 6 bases and the J gene end by 1 base; junction bases not matched to a gene: 7.

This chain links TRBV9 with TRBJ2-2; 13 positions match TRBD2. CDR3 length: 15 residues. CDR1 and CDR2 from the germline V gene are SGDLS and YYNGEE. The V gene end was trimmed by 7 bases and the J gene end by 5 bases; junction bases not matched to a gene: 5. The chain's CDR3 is CASGLAGDITGELFF. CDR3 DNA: TGTGCCAGCGGACTAGCGGGAGATATAACCGGGGAGCTGTTTTTT.

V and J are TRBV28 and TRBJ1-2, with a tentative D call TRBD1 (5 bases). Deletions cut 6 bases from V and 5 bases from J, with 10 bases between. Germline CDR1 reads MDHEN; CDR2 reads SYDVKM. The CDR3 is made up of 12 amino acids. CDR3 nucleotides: TGTGCCAGCAGCACCGACAGTTATGGCTACACCTTC. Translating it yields CASSTDSYGYTF.

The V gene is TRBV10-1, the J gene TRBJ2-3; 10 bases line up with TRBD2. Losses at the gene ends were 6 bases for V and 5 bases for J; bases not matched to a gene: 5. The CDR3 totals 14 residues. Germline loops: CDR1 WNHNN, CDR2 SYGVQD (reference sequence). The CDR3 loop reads CASSLAGDVDTQYF. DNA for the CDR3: TGCGCCAGCAGCCTAGCGGGAGATGTAGATACGCAGTATTTT.

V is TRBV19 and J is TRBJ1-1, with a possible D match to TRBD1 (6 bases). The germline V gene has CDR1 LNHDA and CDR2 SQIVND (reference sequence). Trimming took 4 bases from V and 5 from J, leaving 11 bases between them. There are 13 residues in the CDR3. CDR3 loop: CASSKQGGTEAFF. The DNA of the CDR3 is TGTGCCAGTAGTAAACAGGGAGGGACTGAAGCTTTCTTT.

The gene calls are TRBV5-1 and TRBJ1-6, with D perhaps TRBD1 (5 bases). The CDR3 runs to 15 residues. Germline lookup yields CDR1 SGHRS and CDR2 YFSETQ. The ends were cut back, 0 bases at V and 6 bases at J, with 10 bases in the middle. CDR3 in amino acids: CASSLAAGSNSPLHF. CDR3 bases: TGCGCCAGCAGCTTGGCAGCAGGGTCTAATTCACCCCTCCACTTT.

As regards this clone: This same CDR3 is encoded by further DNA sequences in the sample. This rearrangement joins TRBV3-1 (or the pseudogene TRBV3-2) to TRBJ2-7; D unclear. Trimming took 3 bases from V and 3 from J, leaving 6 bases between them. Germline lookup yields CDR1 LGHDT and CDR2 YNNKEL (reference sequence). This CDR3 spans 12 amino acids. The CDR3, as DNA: TGTGCCAGCAGCCAGTCTCGCTACGAGCAGTACTTC. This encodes CASSQSRYEQYF.